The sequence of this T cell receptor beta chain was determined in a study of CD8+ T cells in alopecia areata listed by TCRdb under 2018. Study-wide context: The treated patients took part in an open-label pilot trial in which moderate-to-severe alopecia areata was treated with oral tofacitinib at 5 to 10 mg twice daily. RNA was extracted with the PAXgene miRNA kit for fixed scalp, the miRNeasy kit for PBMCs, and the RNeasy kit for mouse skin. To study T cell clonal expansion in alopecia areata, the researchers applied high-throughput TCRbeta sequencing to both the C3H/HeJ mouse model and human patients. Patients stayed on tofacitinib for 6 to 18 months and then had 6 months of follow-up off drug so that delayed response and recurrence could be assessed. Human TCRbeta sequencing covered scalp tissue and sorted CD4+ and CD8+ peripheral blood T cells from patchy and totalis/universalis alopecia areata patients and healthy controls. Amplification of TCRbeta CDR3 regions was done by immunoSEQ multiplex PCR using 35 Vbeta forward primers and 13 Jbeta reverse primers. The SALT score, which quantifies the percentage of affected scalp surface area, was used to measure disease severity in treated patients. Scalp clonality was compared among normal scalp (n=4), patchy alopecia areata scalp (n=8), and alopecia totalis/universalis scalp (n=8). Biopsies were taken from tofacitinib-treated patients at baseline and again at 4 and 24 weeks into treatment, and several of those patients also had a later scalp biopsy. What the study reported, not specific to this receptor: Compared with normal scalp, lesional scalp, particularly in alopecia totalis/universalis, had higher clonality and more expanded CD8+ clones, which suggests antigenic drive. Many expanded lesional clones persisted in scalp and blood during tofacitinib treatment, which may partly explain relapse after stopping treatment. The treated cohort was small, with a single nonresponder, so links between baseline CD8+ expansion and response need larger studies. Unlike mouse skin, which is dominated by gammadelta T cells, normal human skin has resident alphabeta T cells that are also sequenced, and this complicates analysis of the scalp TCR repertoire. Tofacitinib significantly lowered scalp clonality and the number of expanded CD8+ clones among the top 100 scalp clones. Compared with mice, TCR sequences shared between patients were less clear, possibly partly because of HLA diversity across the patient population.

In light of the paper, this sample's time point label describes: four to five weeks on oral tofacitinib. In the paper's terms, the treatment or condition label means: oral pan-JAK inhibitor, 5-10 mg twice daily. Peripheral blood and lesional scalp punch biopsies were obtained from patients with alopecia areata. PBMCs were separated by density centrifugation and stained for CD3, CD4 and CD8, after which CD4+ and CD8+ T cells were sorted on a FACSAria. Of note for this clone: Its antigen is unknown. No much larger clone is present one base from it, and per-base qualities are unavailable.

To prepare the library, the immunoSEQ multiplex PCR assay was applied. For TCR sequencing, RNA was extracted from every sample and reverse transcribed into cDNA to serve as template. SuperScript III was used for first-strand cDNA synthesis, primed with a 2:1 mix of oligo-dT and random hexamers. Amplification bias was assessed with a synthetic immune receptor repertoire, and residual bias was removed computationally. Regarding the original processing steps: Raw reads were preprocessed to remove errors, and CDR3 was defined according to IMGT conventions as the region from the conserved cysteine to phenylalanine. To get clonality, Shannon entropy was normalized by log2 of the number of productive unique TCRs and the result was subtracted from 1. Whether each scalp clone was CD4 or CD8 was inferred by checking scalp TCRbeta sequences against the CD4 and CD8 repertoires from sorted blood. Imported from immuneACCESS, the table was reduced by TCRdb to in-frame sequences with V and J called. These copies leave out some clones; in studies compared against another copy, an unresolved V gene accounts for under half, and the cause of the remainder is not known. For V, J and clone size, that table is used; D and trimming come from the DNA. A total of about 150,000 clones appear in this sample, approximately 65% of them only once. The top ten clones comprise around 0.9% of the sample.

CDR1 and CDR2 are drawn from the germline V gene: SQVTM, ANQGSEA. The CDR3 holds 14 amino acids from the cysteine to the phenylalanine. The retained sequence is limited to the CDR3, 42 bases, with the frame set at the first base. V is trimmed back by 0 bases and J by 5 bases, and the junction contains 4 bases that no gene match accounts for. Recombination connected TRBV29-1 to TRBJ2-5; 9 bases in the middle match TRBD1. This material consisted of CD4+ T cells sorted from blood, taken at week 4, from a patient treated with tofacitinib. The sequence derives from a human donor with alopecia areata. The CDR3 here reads CSVEDTGGEETQYF. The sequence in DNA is TGCAGCGTTGAAGATACAGGGGGCGAGGAGACCCAGTACTTC.